The clone carrying this T cell receptor (beta chain) has only a few counts. Its antigen is currently unknown. These data come from a study of T-cell reconstitution after alpha-beta-depleted transplantation in children. Overall study findings and caveats: Newly generated T cells supplied most T-cell counts and diversity one year post-transplant.

Using unique molecular identifiers, the investigators prepared the TCRbeta library. TCRdb called the PCR reads again in MiXCR, with one record for every CDR3 protein. Of around 200,000 distinct CDR3 sequences in the sample, roughly 8.3% were seen once. This clonotype was sampled from a male patient aged 2-15 years who had a stem cell transplant for acute myeloid leukemia, so the T cells may come from the graft donor. Specimen: PBMCs, mostly from graft donor cells, collected 360 days after TCRalphabeta/CD19-depleted stem cell transplant.

This CDR3 is CASSQLYEQYF. CDR3 DNA sequence: TGCGCCAGCAGCCAACTCTACGAGCAGTACTTC. The chain combines TRBV4-1 with TRBJ2-7; D is uncertain. Germline loops: CDR1 MGHRA, CDR2 YSYEKL. This CDR3 spans 11 amino acids. Trimming took 2 bases from V and 3 from J, leaving 2 bases between them.